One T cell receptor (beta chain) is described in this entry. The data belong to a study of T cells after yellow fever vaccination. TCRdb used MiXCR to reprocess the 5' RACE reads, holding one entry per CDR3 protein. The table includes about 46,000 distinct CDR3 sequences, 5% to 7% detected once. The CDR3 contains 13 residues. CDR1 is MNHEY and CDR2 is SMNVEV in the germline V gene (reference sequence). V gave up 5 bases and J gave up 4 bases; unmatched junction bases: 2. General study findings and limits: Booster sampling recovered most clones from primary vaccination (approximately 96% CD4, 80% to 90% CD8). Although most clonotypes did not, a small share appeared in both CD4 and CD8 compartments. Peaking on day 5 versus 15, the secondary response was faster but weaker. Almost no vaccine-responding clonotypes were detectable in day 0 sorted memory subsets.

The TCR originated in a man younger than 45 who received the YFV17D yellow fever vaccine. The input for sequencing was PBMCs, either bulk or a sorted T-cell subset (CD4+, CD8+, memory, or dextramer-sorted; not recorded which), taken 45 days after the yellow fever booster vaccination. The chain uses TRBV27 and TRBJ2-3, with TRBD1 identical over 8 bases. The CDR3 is CASSRTGSDTQYF. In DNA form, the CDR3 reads TGTGCCAGCAGTCGGACAGGGTCAGATACGCAGTATTTT.